This T cell receptor beta chain was documented in a study of blood T cell repertoires in COVID-19. For the study at large: Material from acute and convalescent COVID-19 was sourced from the United States, Italy and Spain. PBMCs, B-cell-depleted T cells, or T cells were the source of the cDNA or gDNA that made up the material.

V was pared by 2 bases and J by 5 bases, with 15 bases between. The CDR3 is made up of 15 amino acids. From germline, CDR1 is MDHEN and CDR2 SYDVKM. Data came from immunoSEQ multiplex PCR; TCRdb stores just in-frame clones and leaves some out. The sample yields 25,000 or so clones, about 90% seen once. The sequencing sample was made of peripheral blood. The clonotype originates from a man between 65 and 85 years old in a cohort sampled during active COVID-19. The V gene is TRBV28, the J gene TRBJ1-2; D possibly corresponds to TRBD1 (6 bases). CDR3: CASSLRQGQRYGYTF. The CDR3 DNA reads as TGTGCCAGCAGTTTAAGGCAGGGGCAACGGTATGGCTACACCTTC.